This TCR beta chain is drawn from a study of regulatory T cells in long-lasting Graves disease. Study-level background: Antithyroid drug intake by newly diagnosed Graves' patients had lasted under 3 months.

The time point here: newly diagnosed GD, antithyroid drugs for less than 3 months. Researchers made the TCR library from RNA that was extracted from PBMCs. In each case, Graves' disease was diagnosed per American Thyroid Association guidelines. Note on this clonotype: Antigen specificity is unknown.

Study-wide results and caveats: Compared with new cases, persistent Graves' patients showed reduced TCR diversity.

Relying on iRepertoire HTBI primers and Arm-PCR of CDR3 regions, the team built TCR beta libraries. TCRdb redid the calling of the multiplex PCR reads with MiXCR, one entry per CDR3 protein. The sample has around 250,000 distinct CDR3 sequences; around 20% are singletons. The sequence was obtained from a female donor with Graves disease. This specimen consisted of peripheral blood mononuclear cells (PBMCs), obtained at new diagnosis, from a patient treated with antithyroid drugs.

The CDR3 nucleotides read TGTGCCAGCAGTCCGACTAGCGGGGAGTGGGAGACCCAGTACTTC. Its translation is CASSPTSGEWETQYF. The rearrangement uses TRBV28 and TRBJ2-5; 11 bases fit TRBD2. Germline V CDR1 and CDR2: MDHEN, SYDVKM. The CDR3 length is 15 residues. V lost 5 bases, J lost 5 bases, and 7 bases stayed unmatched.